Presented here are 14 T cell receptor beta chains from one specimen sequenced in a study of blood T cell repertoires in COVID-19. Data came from immunoSEQ multiplex PCR; TCRdb stores just in-frame clones and leaves some out. The data hold 40,000 to 50,000 clones, with 75% to 90% observed a single time. Sequencing was carried out using peripheral blood. The receptors originated from a man aged 30 to 39 with active or convalescent COVID-19.

This chain links TRBV30 with TRBJ1-6, with 8 nucleotides matching TRBD1. CDR3 length equals 14 residues. CDR1 is GTSNPN, CDR2 SVGIG, per germline (reference sequence). With V trimmed by 0 bases and J by 8 bases, 3 bases remained unmatched. Here the CDR3 DNA reads TGTGCCTGGAGTGTACAGGGGGGGTATTCACCCCTCCACTTT. It codes for CAWSVQGGYSPLHF.

J is TRBJ2-2 and V is TRBV5-1; D is possibly TRBD1 (5 bases). The germline V and J ends were trimmed by 0 bases and 0 bases, with 6 bases remaining between them. This CDR3 is 15 amino acids long. In germline, CDR1 is SGHRS, CDR2 YFSETQ. The CDR3 DNA is TGCGCCAGCAGCTTGGAAGGGGCGAACACCGGGGAGCTGTTTTTT. Protein product: CASSLEGANTGELFF. Together with reference TRBV5-1 and TRBJ2-2, the CDR3 gives the full variable domain: KAGVTQTPRYLIKTRGQQVTLSCSPISGHRSVSWYQQTPGQGLQFLFEYFSETQRNKGNFPGRFSGRQFSNSRSEMNVSTLELGDSALYLCASSLEGANTGELFFGEGSRLTVL.

This chain uses TRBV7-7 with TRBJ2-3; 7 nucleotides agree with TRBD1. The CDR3 has 16 amino acids. CDR1 is SSHAT and CDR2 is FNYEAQ in the germline V gene (reference sequence). V lost 7 bases, J lost 4 bases, and 14 bases stayed unmatched. The CDR3 region has the DNA TGTGCCAGCACCGAGGTCCGGGACAGCCTGGCAGATACGCAGTATTTT. Its translation: CASTEVRDSLADTQYF. The variable domain in full, completed from reference TRBV7-7 and TRBJ2-3, reads GAGVSQSPRYKVTKRGQDVTLRCDPISSHATLYWYQQALGQGPEFLTYFNYEAQPDKSGLPSDRFSAERPEGSISTLTIQRTEQRDSAMYRCASTEVRDSLADTQYFGPGTRLTVL.

The chain employs TRBV7-6 and TRBJ1-3, with D uncertain. The germline V gene encodes CDR1 SGHVS and CDR2 FNYEAQ. CDR3 length: 14 residues. Trimming pared 3 bases from V and 3 bases from J, leaving 9 bases between. In DNA, the CDR3 is TGTGCCAGCAGCTTGCAAGCGAATGGAAACACCATATATTTT. Encoded protein: CASSLQANGNTIYF.

This chain joins TRBV18 and TRBJ2-7; 11 nucleotides match TRBD2. Germline-derived CDR1 and CDR2 are KGHSH and LQKENI. Losses at the gene ends were 2 bases for V and 3 bases for J; bases not matched to a gene: 3. This CDR3 is 15 amino acids long. CDR3 sequence: CASSPGLAGGYEQYV. The DNA for the CDR3 is TGTGCCAGCTCACCAGGCCTAGCGGGGGGCTACGAGCAGTACGTC.

This clone was detected only a few times. V is TRBV6-4 and J is TRBJ1-2; the match to TRBD1 covers 8 bases. The germline V gene has CDR1 MRHNA and CDR2 SNTAGT. The CDR3 totals 15 residues. V lost 5 bases, J lost 0 bases, and 5 bases stayed unmatched. CDR3 nucleotides: TGTGCCAGCAGTTCCGGGACAGGAGCTAACTATGGCTACACCTTC. Residues: CASSSGTGANYGYTF.

The V call is TRBV4-3, the J call TRBJ1-4, with 8 bases fitting TRBD1. Germline V lookup: CDR1 LGHNA, CDR2 YSLEER. V dropped 4 bases and J dropped 4; count of bases not matched to a gene: 8. The CDR3 runs 16 residues. The CDR3 bases are TGCGCCAGCAGCCCAGGGGGGACAGGCTATAATGAAAAACTGTTTTTT. This translates into CASSPGGTGYNEKLFF.

The chain has TRBV15 and TRBJ1-1; D gene uncertain. The CDR3 length is 15 residues. Trimming cost V 0 bases and J 0 bases, with 8 bases left between them. The germline V gene has CDR1 LNHNV and CDR2 YYDKDF (reference sequence). The CDR3 sequence is CATSRDTNMNTEAFF. The CDR3 coding sequence is TGTGCCACCAGCAGAGATACCAACATGAACACTGAAGCTTTCTTT.

A note on this clone: The junction departs from the called germline gene at one end, perhaps through a read error. The chain carries TRBV7-7 and TRBJ2-2, with a possible D match to TRBD2 (5 bases). The V gene's germline CDR1 is SSHAT and CDR2 FNYEAQ (reference sequence). The CDR3 runs to 15 residues. CDR3 residues: CASSPRGYNTGELFF. Written as DNA, the CDR3 is TGTGCTAGCAGCCCCCGGGGATATAACACCGGGGAGCTGTTTTTT. The full variable domain, with the rest looked up from reference TRBV7-7 and TRBJ2-2, is GAGVSQSPRYKVTKRGQDVTLRCDPISSHATLYWYQQALGQGPEFLTYFNYEAQPDKSGLPSDRFSAERPEGSISTLTIQRTEQRDSAMYRCASSPRGYNTGELFFGEGSRLTVL.

V gene TRBV7-9 combines with J gene TRBJ2-1; TRBD2 agrees at 16 bases. Looked up from germline, CDR1 is SEHNR and CDR2 is FQNEAQ (reference sequence). The CDR3 loop spans 18 amino acids. Trimming took 5 bases from V and 0 from J; bases not matched to a gene: 4. Here the CDR3 reads CASSPGLAGGGSYNEQFF. The CDR3 DNA reads as TGTGCCAGCAGCCCGGGACTAGCGGGAGGGGGCTCCTACAATGAGCAGTTCTTC.

The chain has TRBV13 and TRBJ2-1, with 7 bases matching TRBD2. The length of the CDR3 is 12 residues. V shed 6 bases and J 9 bases; nucleotides not matched to a gene: 5. The germline V gene encodes CDR1 PRHDT and CDR2 FYEKMQ (reference sequence). The CDR3 loop is CASRAGRGEQFF. The CDR3 nucleotides are TGTGCCAGCAGGGCAGGGAGGGGTGAGCAGTTCTTC.

The V call is TRBV27, the J call TRBJ1-3; D may be TRBD1 (6 bases). Germline CDR1 reads MNHEY; CDR2 reads SMNVEV (reference sequence). The ends were cut back, 4 bases at V and 0 bases at J, with 10 bases in the middle. CDR3 size: 15 residues. The CDR3 sequence is CASSSTGFSGNTIYF. CDR3 in DNA: TGTGCCAGCAGTTCCACAGGGTTCTCTGGAAACACCATATATTTT.

This chain joins TRBV25-1 and TRBJ1-4, with 7 bases that match TRBD1. Germline lookup yields CDR1 MGHDK and CDR2 SYGVNS. V gave up 8 bases and J gave up 8 bases; unmatched junction bases: 14. The CDR3 spans 15 residues. The CDR3 nucleotides read TGTGCCAGCCGAGTCGGTACAGGGGTAAACGAAAAACTGTTTTTT. Residues: CASRVGTGVNEKLFF.

This rearrangement joins TRBV12-5 to TRBJ2-7, with D maybe TRBD2 (5 bases). Germline V CDR1 and CDR2: LGHNT, FRNRAP. Trimming took 0 bases from V and 2 from J, leaving 11 bases between them. This CDR3 is 15 amino acids long. The CDR3 region has the DNA TGTGCTAGTGGTTTGGTACCACCCGGGGCCTACGAGCAGTACGTC. Amino acids: CASGLVPPGAYEQYV.